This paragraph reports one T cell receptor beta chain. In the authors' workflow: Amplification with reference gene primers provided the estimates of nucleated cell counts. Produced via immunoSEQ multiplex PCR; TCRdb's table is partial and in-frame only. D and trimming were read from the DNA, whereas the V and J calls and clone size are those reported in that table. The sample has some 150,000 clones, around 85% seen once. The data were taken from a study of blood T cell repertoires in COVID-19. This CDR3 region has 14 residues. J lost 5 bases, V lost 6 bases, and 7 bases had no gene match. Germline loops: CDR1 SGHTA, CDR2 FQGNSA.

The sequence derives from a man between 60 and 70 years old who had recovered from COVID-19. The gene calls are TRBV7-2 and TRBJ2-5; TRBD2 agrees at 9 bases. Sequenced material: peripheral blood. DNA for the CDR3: TGTGCCAGCAGGTCTAGCGGGGCCGCGGAGACCCAGTACTTC. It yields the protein CASRSSGAAETQYF.